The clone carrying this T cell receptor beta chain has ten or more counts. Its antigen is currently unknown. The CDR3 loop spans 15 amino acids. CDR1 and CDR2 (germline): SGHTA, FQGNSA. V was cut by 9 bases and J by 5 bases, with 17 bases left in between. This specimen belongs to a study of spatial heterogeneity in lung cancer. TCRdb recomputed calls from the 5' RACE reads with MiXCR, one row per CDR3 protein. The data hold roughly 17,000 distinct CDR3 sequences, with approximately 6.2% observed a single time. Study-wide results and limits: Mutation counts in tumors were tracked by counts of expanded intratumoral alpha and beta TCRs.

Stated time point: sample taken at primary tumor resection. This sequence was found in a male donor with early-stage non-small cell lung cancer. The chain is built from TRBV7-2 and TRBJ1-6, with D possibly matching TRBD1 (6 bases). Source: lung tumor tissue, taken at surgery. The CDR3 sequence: CASQTGGRHNSPLHF. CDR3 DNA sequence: TGTGCCAGTCAAACTGGGGGGCGGCATAATTCACCCCTCCACTTT.